This T cell receptor beta chain was profiled in a study of blood T cell repertoires in COVID-19. Study information: Acute and convalescent COVID-19 samples came from the United States, Italy and Spain.

Per the original methods: Reference gene primers were amplified, and this amplification served to estimate nucleated cell counts. The data were produced by immunoSEQ multiplex PCR, yet TCRdb's version contains in-frame clones alone and is incomplete. V, J and clone size are those of that table, while D and trimming were read from the DNA. Altogether roughly 58,000 clones are present, under 80% being singletons, with the ten largest covering about half. Germline CDR1 and CDR2: WNHNN and SYGVQD (reference sequence). Including both end residues, the CDR3 is 10 amino acids long. Each exposed participant met a COVID-19 case in the 2 weeks preceding study entry. As concerns this clone: Without the conserved terminal phenylalanine or tryptophan, this CDR3 likely stems from a read error. The DNA is left out, because the CDR3 cannot be placed on it with certainty; the CDR3 is given as TCRdb lists it.

The sequencing sample was made of PBMCs or T cells enriched from blood (not recorded which). The TCR comes from a woman aged 60-70 years who had been exposed to COVID-19. The chain joins TRBV10-1 to TRBJ2-3; TRBD2 is the table's D call and was not checked against the DNA. The CDR3 sequence is CATPCERGLG.